The rows below give T cell receptor beta chains drawn from one sample of a study of cytomegalovirus exposure and HLA in healthy donors. TCRdb's copy holds only in-frame clones and misses some; the assay was immunoSEQ multiplex PCR. The sample contains about 60,000 clones, roughly 80% of which appear only once. Sequenced: PBMCs. All receptors come from a woman in her 30s in good health and CMV-seronegative. Each CDR3 is given without its conserved first and last residue. The order of the fields is D gene, J gene, V gene, CDR3 protein. A D gene is named only where the DNA matches it firmly.

d_call: NA
j_call: TRBJ1-2
v_call: TRBV18
cdr3_aa: ASSPPAASNYGYT

d_call: TRBD1
j_call: TRBJ1-4
v_call: TRBV9
cdr3_aa: ASSSTGATNEKLF

d_call: TRBD2
j_call: TRBJ2-1
v_call: TRBV27
cdr3_aa: ASRPLTSGGYNEQF

d_call: NA
j_call: TRBJ2-4
v_call: TRBV5-6
cdr3_aa: ASSLVTDPAGIQY

d_call: NA
j_call: TRBJ1-1
v_call: TRBV6-5
cdr3_aa: ASSSQVNTEAF

d_call: TRBD1
j_call: TRBJ1-2
v_call: TRBV5-4
cdr3_aa: ASSGRGDRGYGYT

d_call: NA
j_call: TRBJ1-4
v_call: TRBV18
cdr3_aa: ASSPVRGDEKLF

d_call: NA
j_call: TRBJ1-1
v_call: TRBV7-9
cdr3_aa: ASRETGGINTEAF

d_call: NA
j_call: TRBJ1-2
v_call: TRBV7-9
cdr3_aa: ASSPPNYGYT

d_call: TRBD1
j_call: TRBJ1-2
v_call: TRBV5-4
cdr3_aa: ASSLATTGQSNYGYT

d_call: NA
j_call: TRBJ1-2
v_call: TRBV4-1
cdr3_aa: ASSQEGEGHFNYGYT

d_call: NA
j_call: TRBJ2-2
v_call: TRBV19
cdr3_aa: ASSMDGVNTGELF

d_call: NA
j_call: TRBJ1-2
v_call: TRBV5-4
cdr3_aa: ASSLGRADPIYGYT

d_call: NA
j_call: TRBJ1-2
v_call: TRBV28
cdr3_aa: ASRHSGSNYGYT

d_call: NA
j_call: TRBJ2-1
v_call: TRBV7-7
cdr3_aa: ASSIQRPSYNEQF

d_call: NA
j_call: TRBJ1-2
v_call: TRBV6-5
cdr3_aa: ASSYSRADFYGYT

d_call: NA
j_call: TRBJ1-2
v_call: TRBV19
cdr3_aa: ASKRGDYGYT

d_call: NA
j_call: TRBJ1-2
v_call: TRBV19
cdr3_aa: ASSLLYYGYT

d_call: NA
j_call: TRBJ1-2
v_call: TRBV9
cdr3_aa: ASSPHTQGNYGYT

d_call: NA
j_call: TRBJ1-1
v_call: TRBV4-3
cdr3_aa: ASSHAGVANTEAF

d_call: TRBD1
j_call: TRBJ1-3
v_call: TRBV4-3
cdr3_aa: ASSQGTGAANTIY

d_call: NA
j_call: TRBJ2-3
v_call: TRBV11-2
cdr3_aa: ASSLTGIASTDTQY

d_call: NA
j_call: TRBJ1-1
v_call: TRBV6-6
cdr3_aa: ASSPVNTEAF

d_call: NA
j_call: TRBJ1-5
v_call: TRBV2
cdr3_aa: ASSEGSTGNQPQH

d_call: TRBD1
j_call: TRBJ1-1
v_call: TRBV5-4
cdr3_aa: ASSGTGQGTEAF

d_call: TRBD1
j_call: TRBJ1-1
v_call: TRBV11-2
cdr3_aa: ASSLARQGATEAF

d_call: NA
j_call: TRBJ2-3
v_call: TRBV28
cdr3_aa: ASSSGGGGDTQY

d_call: NA
j_call: TRBJ2-1
v_call: TRBV6-5
cdr3_aa: ASSIAFYNEQF

d_call: NA
j_call: TRBJ1-2
v_call: TRBV19
cdr3_aa: ASSEGGMRGYT

d_call: TRBD1
j_call: TRBJ1-1
v_call: TRBV5-1
cdr3_aa: ASSLTPGQEAF

d_call: NA
j_call: TRBJ1-3
v_call: TRBV9
cdr3_aa: ASSANGQRSGNTIY

d_call: NA
j_call: TRBJ1-2
v_call: TRBV10-2
cdr3_aa: ASRPRQGHLYGYT

d_call: TRBD2
j_call: TRBJ2-1
v_call: TRBV5-8
cdr3_aa: ASSLSGTYNEQF

d_call: TRBD1
j_call: TRBJ2-3
v_call: TRBV7-9
cdr3_aa: ASSLGDRGGITDTQY

d_call: NA
j_call: TRBJ1-1
v_call: TRBV10-3
cdr3_aa: AISQVGGTEAF

d_call: NA
j_call: TRBJ2-5
v_call: TRBV30
cdr3_aa: AWRGLGPLETQY

d_call: TRBD2
j_call: TRBJ2-3
v_call: TRBV7-8
cdr3_aa: ASSLLTSGSTDTQY

d_call: NA
j_call: TRBJ2-1
v_call: TRBV5-1
cdr3_aa: ASSLGDSFSYNEQF

d_call: NA
j_call: TRBJ1-2
v_call: TRBV30
cdr3_aa: AWLEAGYT

d_call: NA
j_call: TRBJ1-1
v_call: TRBV2
cdr3_aa: ASSEGTPEAF

d_call: TRBD1
j_call: TRBJ1-5
v_call: TRBV7-2
cdr3_aa: ASSLADRGSQPQH

d_call: NA
j_call: TRBJ1-1
v_call: TRBV19
cdr3_aa: ASSMPLTGEAF

d_call: NA
j_call: TRBJ1-4
v_call: TRBV4-1
cdr3_aa: ASSQDSGGWGEKLF

d_call: NA
j_call: TRBJ2-3
v_call: TRBV4-1
cdr3_aa: ASSHMEGLSTDTQY

d_call: NA
j_call: TRBJ1-4
v_call: TRBV27
cdr3_aa: ASSFLQGANEKLF

d_call: NA
j_call: TRBJ2-7
v_call: TRBV7-9
cdr3_aa: ASSLRGGGTTGSYEQY

d_call: NA
j_call: TRBJ2-1
v_call: TRBV27
cdr3_aa: ASSPGTSYNEQF

d_call: TRBD1
j_call: TRBJ1-4
v_call: TRBV14
cdr3_aa: ASSWTGSNEKLF

d_call: NA
j_call: TRBJ1-1
v_call: TRBV12-5
cdr3_aa: ASGLQGLSTEAF

d_call: TRBD1
j_call: TRBJ1-2
v_call: TRBV19
cdr3_aa: ASSATGTYGYT

d_call: TRBD1
j_call: TRBJ2-7
v_call: TRBV19
cdr3_aa: ASSIGPGQNYEQY

d_call: NA
j_call: TRBJ2-1
v_call: TRBV18
cdr3_aa: ASSPQGKGEQF

d_call: NA
j_call: TRBJ1-6
v_call: TRBV7-2
cdr3_aa: ASSPTAGQPLH